One and the same sample provided the 31 T cell receptor beta chains below, sequenced in a study of T cell responses to AZD1222 COVID-19 vaccine. TCRdb's copy holds only in-frame clones and misses some; the assay was immunoSEQ multiplex PCR. The sample lists more than 120,000 clones, roughly 92% seen once, with about a tenth in the top ten. The source was peripheral blood, collected 28 days after the second AZD1222 dose. The receptors were gathered from an adult who received the AZD1222 COVID-19 vaccine.

This clone was seen a single time. J is TRBJ1-1 and V is TRBV18; 7 bases line up with TRBD1. Unmatched junction bases numbered 6, after V lost 5 bases and J lost 6 bases. The CDR3 covers 13 residues. Germline values: CDR1 KGHSH, CDR2 LQKENI. This CDR3 reads CASSSGQISEAFF. CDR3 sequence (DNA): TGTGCCAGCTCATCGGGACAGATCTCTGAAGCTTTCTTT.

J is TRBJ1-1 and V is TRBV19; possible D gene TRBD1, 5 bases. Germline V gene data show CDR1 as LNHDA and CDR2 as SQIVND (reference sequence). V lost 6 bases, J lost 4 bases, and 15 bases lay in between. This CDR3 spans 14 amino acids. DNA of the CDR3: TGTGCCAGTAGCCCCACTGGAGGGGTCACTGAAGCTTTCTTT. This translates into CASSPTGGVTEAFF.

The chain recombines TRBV11-2 with TRBJ1-1, with no clear D. Germline V gene data show CDR1 as SGHAT and CDR2 as FQNNGV. This CDR3 is 15 amino acids long. With 5 bases removed from V and 5 bases from J, the gap between germline ends came to 18 bases. The CDR3: CASSKNQFGRTEAFF. In DNA, the CDR3 is TGTGCCAGCAGCAAGAATCAATTCGGGCGAACTGAAGCTTTCTTT.

V gene TRBV7-6 combines with J gene TRBJ2-3, with D possibly being TRBD1 (5 bases). Germline CDR1 is SGHVS and CDR2 is FNYEAQ. This CDR3 is built from 15 residues. Trimming removed 5 bases at V and 1 base at J, with 13 bases between. CDR3 DNA sequence: TGTGCCAGCAGCCCCTCTGTACAGGGCACAGATACGCAGTATTTT. Its protein product is CASSPSVQGTDTQYF.

The chain combines TRBV5-5 with TRBJ1-4; 10 nucleotides match TRBD1. The junction had 4 bases not matched to a gene; V was cut back by 0 bases and J by 8 bases. Germline assignment: CDR1 SGHKS and CDR2 YYEKEE (reference sequence). CDR3 length equals 15 residues. The CDR3 nucleotides are TGTGCCAGCAGCTTGGAAGGGACAGGGGTGGAAAAACTGTTTTTT. Translation: CASSLEGTGVEKLFF.

The chain joins TRBV10-2 to TRBJ2-7, with TRBD1 matching over 8 bases. The junction had 3 bases not matched to a gene; V was cut back by 2 bases and J by 0 bases. The CDR3 has 15 residues. Per germline, CDR1 WSHSY and CDR2 SAAADI. CDR3 residues: CASSESRGLSYEQYV. The CDR3 nucleotides read TGCGCCAGCAGTGAGAGCAGGGGGCTCTCCTACGAGCAGTACGTC.

The chain links TRBV11-1 to TRBJ1-4; D gene uncertain. V was shortened by 5 bases and J by 4 bases, with 11 bases between the two germline ends. CDR1 is SGHAT and CDR2 is FQDESV in the germline V gene (reference sequence). This CDR3 spans 14 amino acids. The CDR3 DNA reads TGTGCCAGCAGCCGCCGTCTTGGTAATGAAAAACTGTTTTTT. It is translated as CASSRRLGNEKLFF.

The chain couples TRBV5-1 to TRBJ1-1; 7 positions match TRBD1. Germline V gene data show CDR1 as SGHRS and CDR2 as YFSETQ. CDR3 length equals 15 residues. V shed 3 bases and J 1 base; nucleotides not matched to a gene: 6. CDR3 coding DNA: TGCGCCAGCAGCTCCACGACAGGGCGGAACACTGAAGCTTTCTTT. This encodes CASSSTTGRNTEAFF. Full variable domain (missing parts from reference TRBV5-1 and TRBJ1-1): KAGVTQTPRYLIKTRGQQVTLSCSPISGHRSVSWYQQTPGQGLQFLFEYFSETQRNKGNFPGRFSGRQFSNSRSEMNVSTLELGDSALYLCASSSTTGRNTEAFFGQGTRLTVV.

Only one count was recorded for this clone. The chain employs TRBV4-1 and TRBJ1-4, with TRBD1 as a possible D gene (5 bases). The germline gives CDR1 MGHRA, CDR2 YSYEKL. The CDR3 sequence is 15 residues long. The ends were cut back, 7 bases at V and 8 bases at J, with 20 bases in the middle. CDR3 sequence reads: CASTPEWGTGEKLFF. CDR3 DNA: TGCGCCAGCACCCCCGAGTGGGGGACCGGCGAAAAACTGTTTTTT.

V usage is TRBV6-6 and J usage is TRBJ2-5, with no clear D. V was clipped by 5 bases and J by 5 bases, with 18 bases between them. The CDR3 length is 15 residues. CDR1 is MNHNY and CDR2 is SVGAGI in the germline V gene (reference sequence). CDR3 in amino acids: CASSPRVEAGETQYF. The DNA for the CDR3 is TGTGCCAGCAGTCCCCGAGTGGAAGCCGGGGAGACCCAGTACTTC.

Written as DNA, the CDR3 is TGTGCCAGCAGACGCGGGGACTATAGCAATCAGCCCCAGCATTTT. Its protein product is CASRRGDYSNQPQHF. J is TRBJ1-5 and V is TRBV2; the D gene is possibly TRBD1 (5 bases). V lost 6 bases, J lost 0 bases, and 12 bases lay in between. The CDR3 totals 15 residues. From germline, CDR1 is SNHLY and CDR2 FYNNEI.

This sequence joins TRBV6-5 and TRBJ1-1, with 7 bases lining up with TRBD1. V lost 6 bases, J lost 3 bases, and 4 bases stayed unmatched. Germline V gene data show CDR1 as MNHEY and CDR2 as SVGAGI. This CDR3 has 13 residues. This CDR3 is CASSIDRDTEAFF. The DNA for the CDR3 is TGTGCCAGCAGCATTGACAGGGACACTGAAGCTTTCTTT.

This sequence joins TRBV7-9 and TRBJ1-2; D is unresolved. There are 14 residues in the CDR3. Germline lookup yields CDR1 SEHNR and CDR2 FQNEAQ (reference sequence). Deletions cut 4 bases from V and 8 bases from J, with 17 bases between. CDR3 in DNA: TGTGCCAGCAGCTCTCTCAGTGGGGTGGAGGGCTACACCTTC. Protein product: CASSSLSGVEGYTF.

The chain recombines TRBV5-1 with TRBJ1-2; a possible D gene is TRBD1 (6 bases). The CDR3 loop spans 14 amino acids. V lost 3 bases and J 6 bases, leaving 15 bases between the germline ends. Germline V gives CDR1 SGHRS, CDR2 YFSETQ. The CDR3 here is CASSSGQSQDGYTF. The CDR3, as DNA: TGCGCCAGCAGCTCGGGACAAAGTCAGGATGGCTACACCTTC.

The chain is built from TRBV4-2 and TRBJ2-2, with 9 bases that match TRBD2. With V trimmed by 4 bases and J by 0 bases, 3 bases remained unmatched. CDR3 length equals 16 residues. In germline, CDR1 is LGHNA, CDR2 YNFKEQ. The CDR3 DNA sequence: TGTGCCAGCAGCCCGACTAGCGGAGCGAACACCGGGGAGCTGTTTTTT. Translating it yields CASSPTSGANTGELFF.

The gene calls are TRBV7-8 and TRBJ1-5, with unresolved D. The germline CDR1 and CDR2 sequences are SGHVS and FQNEAQ. The CDR3 consists of 15 residues. Trimming removed 0 bases from V and 6 bases from J, with 12 bases in between. The CDR3 nucleotides are TGTGCCAGCAGCTTAGCGATCCGGGGAGGTCAGCCCCAGCATTTT. Its translation is CASSLAIRGGQPQHF. The complete variable domain, with remaining parts taken from reference TRBV7-8 and TRBJ1-5, reads GAGVSQSPRYKVAKRGQDVALRCDPISGHVSLFWYQQALGQGPEFLTYFQNEAQLDKSGLPSDRFFAERPEGSVSTLKIQRTQQEDSAVYLCASSLAIRGGQPQHFGDGTRLSIL.

This clone was picked up a small number of times. The chain carries TRBV14 and TRBJ1-1; D remains ambiguous. Germline V gene sequence: CDR1 SGHDN, CDR2 FVKESK. The CDR3 runs to 12 residues. Between the trimmed V and J ends, which lost 4 bases and 10 bases, there was a span of 13 bases. CDR3 in DNA: TGTGCCAGCAGCCGCCCCGGAGGGATAGCTTTCTTT. It codes for CASSRPGGIAFF.

The chain joins TRBV7-2 to TRBJ1-1; 8 bases map to TRBD1. This CDR3 contains 14 residues. In germline, CDR1 is SGHTA, CDR2 FQGNSA. V was pared by 6 bases and J by 4 bases, with 7 bases of the junction left unmatched. The CDR3 loop is CASSFQGAGTEAFF. The CDR3 DNA sequence: TGTGCCAGCAGTTTCCAGGGGGCGGGCACTGAAGCTTTCTTT.

V and J are TRBV2 and TRBJ1-1, with 10 bases fitting TRBD1. Trimming took 3 bases from V and 10 from J; bases not matched to a gene: 5. The V gene's germline CDR1 is SNHLY and CDR2 FYNNEI. This CDR3 is 13 amino acids long. Here the CDR3 reads CASSEGQGIRAFF. The CDR3 DNA follows: TGTGCCAGCAGTGAGGGACAGGGGATACGAGCTTTCTTT.

The chain joins TRBV7-6 to TRBJ1-2; 10 positions agree with TRBD1. The V gene end was trimmed by 5 bases and the J gene end by 13 bases; junction bases not matched to a gene: 7. The CDR3 runs 12 residues. The germline V gene has CDR1 SGHVS and CDR2 FNYEAQ. The CDR3: CASSETGGLFTF. The CDR3 bases are TGTGCCAGCAGCGAGACAGGGGGCCTCTTCACCTTC.

This clone showed up just once. This rearrangement joins TRBV24-1 to TRBJ2-3; unclear D gene. The V and J ends lost 7 bases and 3 bases respectively, with 4 bases between them. This CDR3 comprises 11 residues. In germline, CDR1 is KGHDR, CDR2 SFDVKD. The CDR3 sequence: CATSGTDTQYF. The CDR3 coding sequence is TGTGCCACCAGCGGGACAGATACGCAGTATTTT.

The chain couples TRBV7-9 to TRBJ1-2; 9 nucleotides agree with TRBD1. Germline CDR1 is SEHNR and CDR2 is FQNEAQ (reference sequence). After removal of 4 bases from V and 6 bases from J, the junction contained 9 bases not matched to a gene. The CDR3 extends over 15 amino acids. The CDR3 coding sequence is TGTGCCAGCAGCTCCTTCCGCCGGGACAGGGATGGCTACACCTTC. The encoded protein is CASSSFRRDRDGYTF.

The chain joins TRBV4-1 to TRBJ2-2; D is uncertain. The germline CDR1 and CDR2 sequences are MGHRA and YSYEKL. Trimming removed 6 bases from V and 1 base from J, with 9 bases in between. This CDR3 has 14 residues. DNA for the CDR3: TGCGCCAGCAGGGCTTATTTGAACACCGGGGAGCTGTTTTTT. Translated, it gives CASRAYLNTGELFF.

The chain has TRBV30 and TRBJ1-3; D is ambiguous. The CDR3 covers 16 residues. CDR1 GTSNPN and CDR2 SVGIG come from the germline V gene (reference sequence). V was clipped by 2 bases and J by 0 bases, with 14 bases between them. The CDR3 region has the DNA TGTGCCTGGAGTCTGACGCGAACCAACTCTGGAAACACCATATATTTT. It specifies CAWSLTRTNSGNTIYF.

This chain uses TRBV7-9 with TRBJ2-2; the D is unclear. The CDR3 runs 14 residues. Germline CDR1 reads SEHNR; CDR2 reads FQNEAQ (reference sequence). Trimming pared 1 base from V and 3 bases from J, leaving 6 bases between. CDR3 residues: CASSLGGYTGELFF. Written as DNA, the CDR3 is TGTGCCAGCAGCTTAGGCGGCTACACCGGGGAGCTGTTTTTT.

V gene TRBV27 combines with J gene TRBJ2-7; D gene ambiguous. The V end was cut by 6 bases, the J end by 7 bases, with 16 bases between. The germline CDR1 and CDR2 sequences are MNHEY and SMNVEV (reference sequence). This CDR3 has 13 amino acids. The CDR3 protein is CASRRTERWEQYF. The CDR3 bases are TGTGCCAGCAGACGTACGGAACGTTGGGAGCAGTACTTC.

CDR3 bases: TGTGCCAGCATCCGACAGGGGGAAAAACTGTTTTTT. This gives the protein CASIRQGEKLFF. The genes are TRBV2 and TRBJ1-4, with 8 bases matching TRBD1. The CDR3 consists of 12 residues. The germline V gene encodes CDR1 SNHLY and CDR2 FYNNEI. V was clipped by 7 bases and J by 8 bases; unmatched bases: 3.

This clone was seen only a few times. The rearrangement links TRBV6-2 or TRBV6-3 to TRBJ2-7, with D uncertain. Germline CDR1 MNHEY, CDR2 SVGEGT. V lost 0 bases, J lost 7 bases, and 13 bases lay in between. The CDR3 is made up of 14 amino acids. CDR3 residues: CASSYSDPLREQYV. The CDR3 nucleotides read TGTGCCAGCAGTTACTCCGACCCGTTGCGGGAGCAGTACGTC.

V is TRBV29-1 and J is TRBJ1-2, with D possibly TRBD1 on 5 matching bases. This CDR3 spans 13 amino acids. V lost 7 bases and J 4 bases, leaving 16 bases between the germline ends. The germline V gene encodes CDR1 SQVTM and CDR2 ANQGSEA. The CDR3: CSDSFRDRYGYTF. CDR3 DNA: TGCAGCGACTCCTTCAGGGATCGCTATGGCTACACCTTC.

The chain carries TRBV5-6 and TRBJ1-2; D ambiguous. CDR3 length: 14 amino acids. V shed 0 bases and J shed 3 bases, with 9 bases lying between them. CDR1 SGHDT and CDR2 YYEEEE come from the germline V gene. CDR3: CASSLDGVDYGYTF. The CDR3, as DNA: TGTGCCAGCAGCTTGGACGGTGTCGACTATGGCTACACCTTC.

The chain uses TRBV28 and TRBJ1-5; no clear D gene. V gave up 6 bases and J gave up 6 bases, with 15 bases separating them. CDR3 length: 14 residues. Per germline, CDR1 MDHEN and CDR2 SYDVKM. The CDR3 nucleotides read TGTGCCAGCAGCTACCCAGAACGGGGTCAGCCCCAGCATTTT. It specifies CASSYPERGQPQHF.